These T cell receptor beta chains were read from a single sample in a study of T cell repertoires and HLA-DP antigens. What these receptors recognize is not known. Using immunoSEQ multiplex PCR, the repertoire was profiled, and TCRdb retains in-frame clones only, with some absent. The sample includes about 110,000 clones, 80% to 95% of them seen just once. The sequenced sample consisted of CD4+ T cells from PBMCs. All receptors derive from a woman aged 18-30 years in good health and CMV-seronegative. The CDR3 runs from the conserved cysteine through the conserved F or W. A D gene is named only where the DNA matches it firmly. Size is omitted from some rows. Given values are once, few, many or a class for expanded clones.

>NA|TRBV7-9|NA|TRBJ2-2
TGTGCCAGCAGCTTAGGGCAGTACACCGGGGAGCTGTTTTTT
CASSLGQYTGELFF
>NA|TRBV28|NA|TRBJ2-4
TGTGCCAGCAGTTCCGGTTTAGGAGAAGCCAAAAACATTCAGTACTTC
CASSSGLGEAKNIQYF
>NA|TRBV18|NA|TRBJ1-4
TGTGCCAGCTCACCATTGAGCCCACCTGCTGATGAAAAACTGTTTTTT
CASSPLSPPADEKLFF
>NA|TRBV6-1|NA|TRBJ1-1
TGTGCCAGCACTCGGGCAGGGGCCACTGAAGCTTTCTTT
CASTRAGATEAFF
>TRBD1|TRBV4-1|NA|TRBJ2-3
TGCGCCAGCAGCCCAGCCGGGACAGGGGTGTCAGATACGCAGTATTTT
CASSPAGTGVSDTQYF
>NA|TRBV19|NA|TRBJ2-7
TGTGCCAGTAGTATATGGCCAGGCGAGCAGTACTTC
CASSIWPGEQYF
>NA|TRBV7-9|NA|TRBJ2-2
TGTGCCAGCAGCTTCTCCCGGGCCTCCAATCCCGGGGAGCTGTTTTTT
CASSFSRASNPGELFF
>NA|TRBV28|NA|TRBJ1-5
TGTGCCACCATGTATAGCAATCAGCCCCAGCATTTT
CATMYSNQPQHF
>TRBD2|TRBV10-3|NA|TRBJ2-2
TGTGCCATATCACCGGGACTACCCACCGGGGAGCTGTTTTTT
CAISPGLPTGELFF
>NA|TRBV9|NA|TRBJ2-3
TGTGCCAGCAGCGATTGGGGGGGCGGTTGGACAGATACGCAGTATTTT
CASSDWGGGWTDTQYF
>NA|TRBV5-1|NA|TRBJ1-2
TGCGCCAGCAGCTTTAATACCGGGACATTAGGCTACACCTTC
CASSFNTGTLGYTF
>TRBD2|TRBV6-6|NA|TRBJ2-7
TGTGCCAGCAGTTGGACTAGCTTTCTCAACGAGCAGTACTTC
CASSWTSFLNEQYF
>NA|TRBV23-1|NA|TRBJ2-5
TGCGCCAGCAGTCAATTCCGCAGGGTTGTGGGGGAGACCCAGTACTTC
CASSQFRRVVGETQYF
>NA|TRBV5-8|NA|TRBJ1-5
TGTGCCAGCAGCTTGGGGATCGGAATTGGCAATCAGCCCCAGCATTTT
CASSLGIGIGNQPQHF
>TRBD1|TRBV6-5|NA|TRBJ2-2
TGTGCCACCCAACCGACAGGGAGCACCGGGGAGCTGTTTTTT
CATQPTGSTGELFF
>NA|TRBV5-6|NA|TRBJ1-5
TGTGCCAGCAGCTTGGGGGCAGGGAGCAGCAATCAGCCCCAGCATTTT
CASSLGAGSSNQPQHF
>NA|TRBV27|NA|TRBJ1-2
TGTGCCCCCTTTGAAGGCTCCCGCCCGACCGACCTTTTCCCGCCTATTTATGGCTACACCTTC
CAPFEGSRPTDLFPPIYGYTF
>TRBD2|TRBV25-1|NA|TRBJ2-3
TGTGCCAGCAGTGCCTGGGGACTAGGTGGCACAGATACGCAGTATTTT
CASSAWGLGGTDTQYF
>TRBD1|TRBV5-4|few|TRBJ1-2
TGTGCCAGCAGCGTTGGACAGGGGGCGCAGATTGGCTACACCTTC
CASSVGQGAQIGYTF
>NA|TRBV28|NA|TRBJ1-5
TGTGCCAGCAGTTTAGGCGGGGCGCGCAATCAGCCCCAGCATTTT
CASSLGGARNQPQHF
>NA|TRBV6-5|NA|TRBJ1-2
TGTGCCAGGAGGACAGTGTCCCTCTATGGCTACACCTTC
CARRTVSLYGYTF
>NA|TRBV2|NA|TRBJ1-2
TGTGCCAGCAGCCGAGGGTGGGTAAATGGCTACACCTTC
CASSRGWVNGYTF
>TRBD1|TRBV2|NA|TRBJ2-1
TGTGCCAGCAAAAGGGGACAGGGTAGCAATGAGCAGTTCTTC
CASKRGQGSNEQFF
>TRBD2|TRBV2|NA|TRBJ2-3
TGTGCCAGCAGTGGGGGAAGCGGGAGGGCGGGCACAGATACGCAGTATTTT
CASSGGSGRAGTDTQYF
>NA|TRBV18|NA|TRBJ2-3
TGTGCCAGCTCACAGTCAGCCGGAGGTAGCACAGATACGCAGTATTTT
CASSQSAGGSTDTQYF
>NA|TRBV27|NA|TRBJ2-1
TGTGCCAGCAGTTTTCAGGGACCGATTTACAATGAGCAGTTCTTC
CASSFQGPIYNEQFF
>NA|TRBV29-1|once|TRBJ2-7
TGCAGCGTTCTACTTCGGACTAAGCGCGTCTACGAGCAGTACTTC
CSVLLRTKRVYEQYF
>NA|TRBV6-1|NA|TRBJ1-5
TGTGCCAGCGGGGATCAGCCCCAGCATTTT
CASGDQPQHF
>NA|TRBV25-1|NA|TRBJ1-4
TGTGCCAGCAGCTCGGGGGGGGAAAAACTGTTTTTT
CASSSGGEKLFF
>NA|TRBV7-9|NA|TRBJ2-3
TGTGCCAGCAGACGTTATGGCACAGATACGCAGTATTTT
CASRRYGTDTQYF
>NA|TRBV7-9|NA|TRBJ2-2
TGTGCCAGCTTCACAACCGGGCGGGGACTGAACACCGGGGAGCTGTTTTTT
CASFTTGRGLNTGELFF
>NA|TRBV27|NA|TRBJ2-5
TGTGCCAGCAGACCCCGCCCAAGGGAGGTACAAGAGACCCAGTACTTC
CASRPRPREVQETQYF
>TRBD1|TRBV30|NA|TRBJ1-1
TGTGCCTGGAGTCGGACAGGGAGAACTGAAGCTTTCTTT
CAWSRTGRTEAFF
>NA|TRBV2|NA|TRBJ2-2
TGTGCCAGCAGTGAGGTTGGTGGGAACACCGGGGAGCTGTTTTTT
CASSEVGGNTGELFF
>NA|TRBV11-2|NA|TRBJ2-5
TGTGCCAGCAGCCGGGTTTCTGGGGGACAAGGAACCCAAGAGACCCAGTACTTC
CASSRVSGGQGTQETQYF